This T cell receptor (beta chain) was sequenced for a study of CD8 T cells in ankylosing spondylitis. Study-wide points: Blood of patients with ankylosing spondylitis appeared to be characterized by a TCR beta motif of eight highly homologous variants. The disease-linked clones had a CD8+ phenotype and low blood frequencies.

This clonotype has ten or more counts. Its antigen is undetermined. Quantitative 5'-RACE with molecular barcodes was used to make the TCR beta libraries. TCRdb re-derived calls from the 5' RACE reads in MiXCR, one entry per CDR3 protein. The sample has about 42,000 distinct CDR3 sequences, just under 4% seen once. CDR3 length: 15 residues. The germline V gene has CDR1 SGDLS and CDR2 YYNGEE. V gave up 6 bases and J gave up 2 bases; unmatched junction bases: 6. Source material: blood, either unsorted or a sorted T cell fraction (not recorded which). This chain joins TRBV9 and TRBJ2-2; 8 bases line up with TRBD1. This clonotype originated in a female donor with ankylosing spondylitis or in good health (not recorded which). The CDR3 nucleotides are TGTGCCAGCACCAGGACAGGGCGAAACACCGGGGAGCTGTTTTTT. Translated, it gives CASTRTGRNTGELFF. Supplemented by reference TRBV9 and TRBJ2-2, the full variable domain reads DSGVTQTPKHLITATGQRVTLRCSPRSGDLSVYWYQQSLDQGLQFLIQYYNGEERAKGNILERFSAQQFPDLHSELNLSSLELGDSALYFCASTRTGRNTGELFFGEGSRLTVL.